Sequencing of this T cell receptor beta chain was carried out in a study of cytomegalovirus exposure and HLA in healthy donors. The approximately 120-subject validation cohort, separate from the approximately 670-subject first cohort, included the donors. Clones were sequenced by immunoSEQ multiplex PCR, and TCRdb holds only the in-frame ones, with some missing. Found here are about 400,000 clones, 80% to 90% of them singletons; the top ten hold over 0.75%. Unmatched junction bases numbered 12, after V lost 5 bases and J lost 5 bases. Germline V gene data show CDR1 as SGHRS and CDR2 as YFSETQ. The CDR3 covers 15 residues.

The sequence derives from a woman younger than 35 in good health and CMV-seronegative. Sequenced sample: PBMCs. The V and J genes are TRBV5-1 and TRBJ2-5; TRBD2 matches 7 bases. The CDR3 sequence: CASRQLGGTEETQYF. CDR3 in DNA: TGCGCCAGCAGACAACTGGGGGGGACGGAGGAGACCCAGTACTTC.